Each of the 28 T cell receptor beta chains below was sequenced from the same sample in a study of post-analysis software for immune sequencing data. No antigen has been assigned to these receptors. Broader study findings: TRBV5-6, TRBV5-1 and TRBV20-1 belonged to a set of roughly five TRBV segments that were more frequent in patients than controls.

Built from TCR beta cDNA, the libraries had unique molecular identifiers in them. Each CDR3 protein is one row after TCRdb ran MiXCR on the PCR reads. The sample records approximately 660,000 distinct CDR3 sequences, roughly three fifths being singletons. Sequenced sample: blood. The receptors shown here come from a girl aged 2-15 years with multiple sclerosis.

The J gene is TRBJ2-1, the V gene TRBV5-1; 11 bases line up with TRBD2. The J segment lost 2 bases and the V segment lost 4 bases, leaving 8 bases of the junction unmatched. Germline lookup yields CDR1 SGHRS and CDR2 YFSETQ. This CDR3 comprises 17 residues. CDR3 loop: CASSAGLAARPYNEQFF. CDR3 nucleotide sequence: TGCGCCAGCAGCGCGGGACTAGCGGCGAGACCCTACAATGAGCAGTTCTTC. Supplemented by reference TRBV5-1 and TRBJ2-1, the full variable domain reads KAGVTQTPRYLIKTRGQQVTLSCSPISGHRSVSWYQQTPGQGLQFLFEYFSETQRNKGNFPGRFSGRQFSNSRSEMNVSTLELGDSALYLCASSAGLAARPYNEQFFGPGTRLTVL.

J is TRBJ1-2 and V is TRBV29-1; D is unresolved. CDR1 is SQVTM, CDR2 ANQGSEA, per germline. This CDR3 is built from 14 residues. V was shortened by 3 bases and J by 0 bases, with 11 bases between the two germline ends. The CDR3 bases are TGCAGCGTTGACGCCAGCACCGCTAACTATGGCTACACCTTC. Amino acids: CSVDASTANYGYTF.

The chain links TRBV24-1 to TRBJ2-5, with D possibly TRBD2 on 6 matching bases. The J call may be faulty, since TRBJ2-7 better matches the DNA end. The CDR3 is 17 amino acids. Germline V gene data show CDR1 as KGHDR and CDR2 as SFDVKD. CDR3 region: CATSIEGWREYPYEQYF. Here the CDR3 DNA reads TGTGCCACCAGTATCGAGGGGTGGAGGGAGTACCCCTACGAGCAGTACTTC.

This clonotype was recorded at least ten times. This chain joins TRBV5-5 and TRBJ2-5; the D gene is possibly TRBD2 (6 bases). Germline CDR1 is SGHKS and CDR2 is YYEKEE (reference sequence). V lost 0 bases to trimming and J lost 4 bases, with 10 bases between them. The CDR3 has 14 residues. The DNA of the CDR3 is TGTGCCAGCAGCTTGGAAGTCGGGGGAGAGACCCAGTACTTC. Its translation is CASSLEVGGETQYF. Complete variable domain (other parts from reference TRBV5-5 and TRBJ2-5): DAGVTQSPTHLIKTRGQQVTLRCSPISGHKSVSWYQQVLGQGPQFIFQYYEKEERGRGNFPDRFSARQFPNYSSELNVNALLLGDSALYLCASSLEVGGETQYFGPGTRLLVL.

The rearrangement uses TRBV28 and TRBJ2-1; 9 bases align to TRBD1. Germline CDR1 is MDHEN and CDR2 is SYDVKM. V lost 8 bases to trimming and J lost 4 bases; unmatched junction nucleotides: 6. The CDR3 covers 14 residues. CDR3 sequence (DNA): TGTGCCAGCCGCTGGGACAGGGTGTACAATGAGCAGTTCTTC. This encodes CASRWDRVYNEQFF.

This chain connects TRBV12-3 or TRBV12-4 to TRBJ2-1, with a weak D call TRBD2 (5 bases). The CDR3 consists of 16 residues. V dropped 4 bases and J dropped 2 bases, with 15 bases sitting between them. The DNA of the CDR3 is TGTGCCAGCAGTTCCCAGAGGGCCCTCGCCTACAATGAGCAGTTCTTC. This translates into CASSSQRALAYNEQFF.

This clonotype was found a few times. The V gene is TRBV4-3, the J gene TRBJ1-5; D is ambiguous. CDR3 length: 15 amino acids. The V and J ends lost 4 bases and 4 bases respectively, with 14 bases between them. Germline loops: CDR1 LGHNA, CDR2 YSLEER. This chain's CDR3 is CASSPEPGENQPQHF. CDR3 in DNA: TGCGCCAGCAGCCCAGAGCCCGGGGAGAATCAGCCCCAGCATTTT.

On this clonotype itself: At one end, the junction sequence differs from germline, possibly due to a read error. In DNA, the CDR3 is TGCAGCGTTGATCAGGTTGTGGCAGATACCCAGTATTTT. This encodes CSVDQVVADTQYF. The chain links TRBV29-1 to TRBJ2-3; D ambiguous. The germline V gene encodes CDR1 SQVTM and CDR2 ANQGSEA. This CDR3 has 13 amino acids.

CDR3 amino acids: CASSVAGGGGRPYNEQFF. In DNA form, the CDR3 reads TGTGCCAGCAGCGTAGCTGGGGGGGGCGGGCGGCCTTACAATGAGCAGTTCTTC. The rearrangement joins TRBV9 to TRBJ2-1; the D gene is possibly TRBD2 (7 bases). V lost 0 bases to trimming and J lost 4 bases, with 20 bases between them. Germline values: CDR1 SGDLS, CDR2 YYNGEE. The CDR3 has 18 residues. Full variable domain (remainder filled in from reference TRBV9 and TRBJ2-1): DSGVTQTPKHLITATGQRVTLRCSPRSGDLSVYWYQQSLDQGLQFLIQYYNGEERAKGNILERFSAQQFPDLHSELNLSSLELGDSALYFCASSVAGGGGRPYNEQFFGPGTRLTVL.

The gene calls are TRBV5-6 and TRBJ2-5; D is perhaps TRBD1 (7 bases). V was pared by 4 bases and J by 0 bases, with 19 bases between. Germline V lookup: CDR1 SGHDT, CDR2 YYEEEE. There are 17 residues in the CDR3. The CDR3 loop is CASSRLDRDSYQETQYF. Here the CDR3 DNA reads TGTGCCAGCAGCCGACTAGACCGGGACAGCTACCAAGAGACCCAGTACTTC.

The V gene is TRBV4-3, the J gene TRBJ2-5; weak D call: TRBD1 (6 bases). The ends were cut back, 0 bases at V and 4 bases at J, with 21 bases in the middle. Germline CDR1 is LGHNA and CDR2 is YSLEER. This CDR3 spans 18 amino acids. CDR3 residues: CASSQETWGSQGRETQYF. The CDR3 DNA reads TGCGCCAGCAGCCAAGAGACTTGGGGATCTCAGGGGCGAGAGACCCAGTACTTC.

The rearrangement uses TRBV11-2 and TRBJ1-3; possibly TRBD1 for D (5 bases). The CDR3 covers 11 residues. Germline V CDR1 and CDR2: SGHAT, FQNNGV. V shed 7 bases and J shed 9 bases, with 10 bases lying between them. CDR3 loop: CASTVGGTIYF. The DNA of the CDR3 is TGTGCCAGCACCGTGGGGGGCACCATATATTTT.

A few counts support this clonotype. J is TRBJ2-3 and V is TRBV20-1; D gene uncertain. The CDR3 runs 11 residues. Germline V gene sequence: CDR1 DFQATT, CDR2 SNEGSKA (reference sequence). V was pared by 3 bases and J by 8 bases, with 9 bases between. This CDR3 reads CSARGPGTQYF. CDR3 sequence (DNA): TGCAGTGCTAGGGGCCCCGGTACGCAGTATTTT.

V usage is TRBV29-1 and J usage is TRBJ2-3; D is tentatively TRBD1 or TRBD2 (5 bases each). The CDR3 contains 13 residues. From germline, CDR1 is SQVTM and CDR2 ANQGSEA. Trimming left V 8 bases short and J 2 bases short, with 14 bases between. This chain's CDR3 is CSSRGTDTDTQYF. The CDR3 DNA reads as TGCAGCTCGAGGGGAACGGACACAGATACGCAGTATTTT.

The V call is TRBV20-1, the J call TRBJ2-3; 7 bases match TRBD1. The CDR3 is 15 amino acids. V gave up 7 bases and J gave up 0 bases; unmatched junction bases: 10. The V gene's germline CDR1 is DFQATT and CDR2 SNEGSKA (reference sequence). Written as DNA, the CDR3 is TGCAGTGTCACGATTCCGGGACAGAGCACAGATACGCAGTATTTT. Translation gives CSVTIPGQSTDTQYF.

The table lists this clonotype with a few counts. Here the CDR3 DNA reads TGCGCCAGCAGCTCGGACGACTACGAGCAGTACTTC. It translates to CASSSDDYEQYF. The chain uses TRBV5-1 and TRBJ2-7; D not resolved. The CDR3 has 12 residues. The germline CDR1 and CDR2 sequences are SGHRS and YFSETQ. Trimming stripped 3 bases from V and 3 bases from J, with 7 bases between.

This clonotype was seen a handful of times. The chain joins TRBV7-2 to TRBJ1-2; 10 bases map to TRBD1. Germline loops: CDR1 SGHTA, CDR2 FQGNSA. The CDR3 is 16 residues long. With 11 bases clipped from V and 0 bases from J, the junction kept 12 bases outside the gene matches. In DNA form, the CDR3 reads TGTGCCGGATCCTTGGGACAGGGGACTACTAACTATGGCTACACCTTC. Its translation: CAGSLGQGTTNYGYTF. Based on the CDR3 plus reference TRBV7-2 and TRBJ1-2, the full variable domain is GAGVSQSPSNKVTEKGKDVELRCDPISGHTALYWYRQSLGQGLEFLIYFQGNSAPDKSGLPSDRFSAERTGGSVSTLTIQRTQQEDSAVYLCAGSLGQGTTNYGYTFGSGTRLTVV.

The V and J genes are TRBV5-1 and TRBJ2-7; D might be TRBD2 (6 bases). Germline CDR1 SGHRS, CDR2 YFSETQ. Trimming cost V 0 bases and J 6 bases, with 19 bases left between them. The CDR3 has 16 residues. The CDR3 bases are TGCGCCAGCAGCTTGGCCGGGGGACGGGGAGGAGGCGAGCAGTACTTC. Amino acids: CASSLAGGRGGGEQYF. Looking up the rest from reference TRBV5-1 and TRBJ2-7 gives the full variable domain: KAGVTQTPRYLIKTRGQQVTLSCSPISGHRSVSWYQQTPGQGLQFLFEYFSETQRNKGNFPGRFSGRQFSNSRSEMNVSTLELGDSALYLCASSLAGGRGGGEQYFGPGTRLTVT.

This clonotype was detected a few times. The chain joins TRBV5-1 to TRBJ2-5; TRBD2 aligns across 9 bases. Germline trimming cut 5 bases from V and 0 bases from J; bases unmatched to any gene: 11. Germline V gene lookup returns CDR1 SGHRS and CDR2 YFSETQ. The CDR3 is 17 residues long. CDR3 DNA sequence: TGCGCCAGCAGAGGAACTAGCGGGTTTTGGTACCAAGAGACCCAGTACTTC. It translates to CASRGTSGFWYQETQYF.

This chain uses TRBV12-3 or TRBV12-4 with TRBJ1-5, with TRBD1 as a possible D gene (6 bases). This CDR3 spans 13 amino acids. The V end was cut by 6 bases, the J end by 4 bases, with 10 bases between. The CDR3 region is CASRSGVNQPQHF. CDR3 nucleotides: TGTGCCAGCAGATCAGGGGTGAATCAGCCCCAGCATTTT.

The rearrangement uses TRBV27 and TRBJ2-1; D unresolved. Trimming removed 7 bases from V and 4 bases from J, with 8 bases in between. This CDR3 is built from 12 residues. In germline, CDR1 is MNHEY, CDR2 SMNVEV (reference sequence). Here the CDR3 reads CASTSYYNEQFF. The DNA of the CDR3 is TGTGCCAGCACCTCATATTACAATGAGCAGTTCTTC.

This clonotype was seen only once. The rearrangement joins TRBV20-1 to TRBJ2-1; a weak D match, TRBD2 (6 bases). Germline loops: CDR1 DFQATT, CDR2 SNEGSKA (reference sequence). Deletions cut 0 bases from V and 2 bases from J, with 14 bases between. This CDR3 spans 16 amino acids. CDR3: CSARDGRRVTYNEQFF. Here the CDR3 DNA reads TGCAGTGCTAGAGATGGAAGGAGGGTTACCTACAATGAGCAGTTCTTC.

The chain uses TRBV2 and TRBJ1-2, with D hard to call. The length of the CDR3 is 12 residues. CDR1 and CDR2 from the germline V gene are SNHLY and FYNNEI. The V gene lost 4 bases and the J gene lost 7 bases, with 10 bases spanning the gap. CDR3 coding DNA: TGTGCCAGCAGTGGCGGGGTGTTTGGCTACACCTTC. It specifies CASSGGVFGYTF.

The genes are TRBV29-1 and TRBJ2-3, with 7 bases matching TRBD2. CDR1 SQVTM and CDR2 ANQGSEA come from the germline V gene. The CDR3 length is 15 residues. Trimming took 0 bases from V and 5 from J; bases not matched to a gene: 8. This CDR3 is CSVEEIAGFGDTQYF. The CDR3 bases are TGCAGCGTTGAAGAGATAGCGGGCTTTGGAGATACGCAGTATTTT.

The rearrangement links TRBV5-1 to TRBJ2-7, with 10 positions matching TRBD2. The CDR3 consists of 16 residues. The V and J ends lost 0 bases and 4 bases, in that order; junction bases with no gene match: 7. CDR1 is SGHRS, CDR2 YFSETQ, per germline. CDR3 sequence: CASSLEASGSGYEQYF. CDR3 in DNA: TGCGCCAGCAGCTTGGAGGCTAGCGGGAGCGGATACGAGCAGTACTTC. The full variable domain, rest sourced from reference TRBV5-1 and TRBJ2-7, is KAGVTQTPRYLIKTRGQQVTLSCSPISGHRSVSWYQQTPGQGLQFLFEYFSETQRNKGNFPGRFSGRQFSNSRSEMNVSTLELGDSALYLCASSLEASGSGYEQYFGPGTRLTVT.

The chain couples TRBV5-1 to TRBJ2-7, with 11 bases lining up with TRBD1. The junction had 5 bases not matched to a gene; V was cut back by 3 bases and J by 3 bases. Germline V gene lookup returns CDR1 SGHRS and CDR2 YFSETQ. The CDR3 extends over 15 amino acids. The CDR3 spells CASSSLDRGHYEQYF. CDR3 DNA sequence: TGCGCCAGCAGCTCACTGGACAGGGGGCACTACGAGCAGTACTTC.

This chain connects TRBV5-1 to TRBJ2-3; tentatively, D is TRBD2 (5 bases). Trimming left V 3 bases short and J 3 bases short, with 17 bases between. From germline, CDR1 is SGHRS and CDR2 YFSETQ. This CDR3 is 16 amino acids long. CDR3 DNA: TGCGCCAGCAGCTCGGAAGCTCGGGGAGTAACAGATACGCAGTATTTT. This encodes CASSSEARGVTDTQYF.

V and J are TRBV11-2 and TRBJ2-3, with TRBD2 identical over 12 bases. The junction had 12 bases not matched to a gene; V was cut back by 5 bases and J by 3 bases. The CDR3 is made up of 18 amino acids. CDR1 is SGHAT and CDR2 is FQNNGV in the germline V gene. The DNA of the CDR3 is TGTGCCAGCAGCCCGAAGCTGGGACTAGCGGGCGGAACAGATACGCAGTATTTT. It specifies CASSPKLGLAGGTDTQYF.